The 27 T cell receptor beta chains presented below share a single source sample, sequenced in a study of blood T cell repertoires in COVID-19. Sequenced by immunoSEQ multiplex PCR; TCRdb stores in-frame clones only, minus some. The sample includes fewer than 55,000 clones, about four fifths of them seen just once. The sequencing input was peripheral blood. The origin of the receptors is a man in his 70s with active COVID-19.

The chain uses TRBV6-1 and TRBJ2-7; D possibly corresponds to TRBD1 (6 bases). This CDR3 is built from 14 residues. Germline V CDR1 and CDR2: MNHNS, SASEGT. V lost 3 bases and J 3 bases, leaving 12 bases between the germline ends. The CDR3 loop is CASSEGVRGYEQYF. As DNA, the CDR3 is TGTGCCAGCAGTGAGGGGGTCAGGGGCTACGAGCAGTACTTC.

The chain has TRBV28 and TRBJ1-2; weak D call: TRBD1 (5 bases). The germline V gene encodes CDR1 MDHEN and CDR2 SYDVKM. The germline V and J ends were trimmed by 3 bases and 6 bases, with 14 bases remaining between them. The CDR3 runs to 14 residues. The CDR3 region is CASSLFREGDGYTF. CDR3 nucleotides: TGTGCCAGCAGTTTGTTCAGGGAGGGTGATGGCTACACCTTC.

The chain joins TRBV6-2 or TRBV6-3 to TRBJ2-7; weak D call: TRBD1 (6 bases). CDR1 and CDR2 from the germline V gene are MNHEY and SVGEGT. V was pared by 4 bases and J by 6 bases, with 13 bases between. The CDR3 totals 13 residues. CDR3 region: CASSSGQYGEQYF. The CDR3 DNA reads TGTGCCAGCAGTTCAGGACAGTACGGCGAGCAGTACTTC.

This chain connects TRBV27 to TRBJ1-5, with D tentatively TRBD1 (6 bases). The length of the CDR3 is 17 residues. Germline V lookup: CDR1 MNHEY, CDR2 SMNVEV (reference sequence). V was trimmed by 1 base and J by 4 bases, leaving 17 bases between them. The CDR3 is CASSLLGALEGNQPQHF. CDR3 in DNA: TGTGCCAGCAGTTTATTGGGGGCCCTAGAGGGAAATCAGCCCCAGCATTTT.

This clone was found a few times. The gene calls are TRBV12-3 or TRBV12-4 and TRBJ2-7, with 7 positions matching TRBD1. This CDR3 contains 13 residues. V shed 3 bases, J shed 1 base, and the junction held 0 bases outside the gene matches. CDR3 sequence reads: CASSFRGSYEQYF. In nucleotides, the CDR3 is TGTGCCAGCAGTTTCAGGGGGTCCTACGAGCAGTACTTC.

V usage is TRBV18 and J usage is TRBJ2-3; TRBD1 matches at 10 bases. The junction had 15 bases not matched to a gene; V was cut back by 6 bases and J by 6 bases. Germline loops: CDR1 KGHSH, CDR2 LQKENI. The CDR3 has 17 amino acids. The CDR3 bases are TGTGCCAGCTCCTCAGGGCCAAAGACAGGGGGCGTGGATACGCAGTATTTT. Protein product: CASSSGPKTGGVDTQYF.

The chain employs TRBV3-1 (or the pseudogene TRBV3-2) and TRBJ2-7; D is ambiguous. The V gene's germline CDR1 is LGHDT and CDR2 YNNKEL (reference sequence). The CDR3 totals 12 residues. V dropped 1 base and J dropped 8 bases, with 9 bases sitting between them. The CDR3 loop is CASSQGMRQQYF. Written as DNA, the CDR3 is TGTGCCAGCAGCCAAGGGATGCGGCAGCAGTACTTC.

V gene TRBV11-2 combines with J gene TRBJ2-2, with D possibly being TRBD2 (6 bases). Germline-derived CDR1 and CDR2 are SGHAT and FQNNGV. This CDR3 comprises 10 residues. Trimming shortened V by 11 bases and J by 7 bases, and 8 bases separated the two germline ends. CDR3 loop: CAAGGGELFF. The CDR3 nucleotides are TGTGCCGCCGGGGGCGGGGAGCTGTTTTTT.

The chain carries TRBV12-5 and TRBJ2-5; possible D gene TRBD2, 6 bases. The CDR3 loop spans 12 amino acids. Trimming left V 0 bases short and J 11 bases short, with 10 bases between. Germline CDR1 and CDR2: LGHNT and FRNRAP. CDR3 region: CASGLVGRSQYF. The CDR3 DNA follows: TGTGCTAGTGGTTTGGTAGGGAGGAGTCAGTACTTC.

The chain links TRBV4-3 to TRBJ1-2; D may be TRBD1 (5 bases). CDR1 and CDR2 (germline): LGHNA, YSLEER. The length of the CDR3 is 14 residues. V lost 4 bases and J 2 bases, leaving 11 bases between the germline ends. The CDR3 region is CASSPGLLNYGYTF. CDR3 DNA sequence: TGCGCCAGCAGCCCAGGGTTATTGAACTATGGCTACACCTTC.

J is TRBJ2-3 and V is TRBV6-5; 8 positions match TRBD1. V dropped 4 bases and J dropped 1; count of bases not matched to a gene: 7. The germline V gene encodes CDR1 MNHEY and CDR2 SVGAGI. The CDR3 covers 16 residues. Here the CDR3 reads CASSSVPDRGTDTQYF. DNA for the CDR3: TGTGCCAGCAGTTCGGTACCGGACAGGGGCACAGATACGCAGTATTTT.

The V and J genes are TRBV18 and TRBJ1-1; D gene ambiguous. V lost 2 bases, J lost 6 bases, and 4 bases lay in between. The CDR3 length is 11 residues. The germline gives CDR1 KGHSH, CDR2 LQKENI. The CDR3 region has the DNA TGTGCCAGCTCACCAGGGCCTGAAGCTTTCTTT. Protein product: CASSPGPEAFF.

The V gene is TRBV27, the J gene TRBJ1-2; no reliable D call. This CDR3 comprises 13 residues. CDR1 and CDR2 from the germline V gene are MNHEY and SMNVEV (reference sequence). V gave up 1 base and J gave up 6 bases, with 9 bases separating them. DNA for the CDR3: TGTGCCAGCAGTTTATTGGAGTCCCATGGCTACACCTTC. Amino acid sequence: CASSLLESHGYTF.

This sequence joins TRBV13 and TRBJ1-6; D may be TRBD1 (6 bases). V lost 5 bases, J lost 10 bases, and 18 bases lay in between. Per the germline V gene, CDR1 is PRHDT and CDR2 is FYEKMQ (reference sequence). CDR3 size: 15 residues. CDR3 sequence: CASSLTGNGESPLHF. The CDR3 DNA follows: TGTGCCAGCAGCCTCACAGGGAATGGGGAATCACCCCTCCACTTT.

V gene TRBV2 combines with J gene TRBJ1-1; 8 nucleotides line up with TRBD1. Germline V gives CDR1 SNHLY, CDR2 FYNNEI. The CDR3 totals 19 residues. V dropped 7 bases and J dropped 0; count of bases not matched to a gene: 19. Written as DNA, the CDR3 is TGTGCCAGCACCCGGGGGGACCCAGGGGGCGCGTCGGTGAACACTGAAGCTTTCTTT. Translating gives CASTRGDPGGASVNTEAFF.

J is TRBJ1-6 and V is TRBV11-2; D ambiguous. This CDR3 is 17 amino acids long. Germline CDR1 SGHAT, CDR2 FQNNGV. V lost 2 bases and J 0 bases, leaving 11 bases between the germline ends. As DNA, the CDR3 is TGTGCCAGCAGCTTATATGAAGGGAGCTCCTATAATTCACCCCTCCACTTT. This gives the protein CASSLYEGSSYNSPLHF.

The CDR3 coding sequence is TGTGCCAGTAGTAGGGGCGGGGGGCAATTTTACAATGAGCAGTTCTTC. It translates to CASSRGGGQFYNEQFF. J is TRBJ2-1 and V is TRBV19, with 8 bases that match TRBD2. The ends lost 4 bases at V and 4 bases at J; junction bases unmatched: 9. Germline V gives CDR1 LNHDA, CDR2 SQIVND (reference sequence). The CDR3 length is 16 residues.

This chain connects TRBV12-3 or TRBV12-4 to TRBJ1-1, with D possibly matching TRBD1 (5 bases). Trimming left V 3 bases short and J 6 bases short, with 11 bases between. CDR3 length: 13 residues. The CDR3: CASSLGGSPEAFF. The CDR3 coding sequence is TGTGCCAGCAGTTTGGGGGGTTCTCCTGAAGCTTTCTTT.

This clone has just one count. This chain connects TRBV5-1 to TRBJ2-2, with TRBD1 identical over 7 bases. The CDR3 is 15 residues long. Germline V gives CDR1 SGHRS, CDR2 YFSETQ. Trimming at V came to 0 bases and at J to 4 bases, leaving 3 bases not matched to a gene. This CDR3 reads CASSLGGTATGELFF. As DNA, the CDR3 is TGCGCCAGCAGCTTGGGAGGGACAGCCACCGGGGAGCTGTTTTTT.

The genes are TRBV7-3 and TRBJ1-1; D ambiguous. Germline-derived CDR1 and CDR2 are SGHTA and FQGTGA. Trimming removed 1 base from V and 6 bases from J, with 9 bases in between. The length of the CDR3 is 13 residues. The CDR3 loop is CASSLNGMAEAFF. In DNA form, the CDR3 reads TGTGCCAGCAGCTTAAACGGGATGGCTGAAGCTTTCTTT. Full variable domain (outside the CDR3, taken from reference TRBV7-3 and TRBJ1-1): GAGVSQTPSNKVTEKGKYVELRCDPISGHTALYWYRQSLGQGPEFLIYFQGTGAADDSGLPNDRFFAVRPEGSVSTLKIQRTERGDSAVYLCASSLNGMAEAFFGQGTRLTVV.

The chain uses TRBV6-5 and TRBJ1-2; the match to TRBD1 covers 10 bases. Trimming removed 3 bases from V and 8 bases from J; junction bases left unmatched: 6. Per germline, CDR1 MNHEY and CDR2 SVGAGI. The length of the CDR3 is 14 residues. Here the CDR3 DNA reads TGTGCCAGCAGTTATTCCGGGACAGGGGCCGGCTACACCTTC. It codes for CASSYSGTGAGYTF.

The chain has TRBV2 and TRBJ2-4, with TRBD1 identical over 10 bases. Unmatched junction bases numbered 14, after V lost 3 bases and J lost 3 bases. This CDR3 region has 19 residues. Germline V gene sequence: CDR1 SNHLY, CDR2 FYNNEI. CDR3 protein: CASSDSWTGGTLFKNIQYF. The CDR3, as DNA: TGTGCCAGCAGTGATAGTTGGACAGGGGGGACGCTCTTCAAAAACATTCAGTACTTC.

J is TRBJ2-3 and V is TRBV7-6; TRBD1 matches 8 bases. The CDR3 loop spans 16 amino acids. J was trimmed by 4 bases and V by 5 bases; bases with no gene match: 11. Germline V gene lookup returns CDR1 SGHVS and CDR2 FNYEAQ. The chain's CDR3 is CASSPRTGPVADTQYF. DNA of the CDR3: TGTGCCAGCAGCCCCCGGACAGGGCCAGTGGCAGATACGCAGTATTTT.

For the CDR3, the DNA is TGTGCCAGCAAATCGGGACAGGGAAATTCACCCCTCCACTTT. It yields the protein CASKSGQGNSPLHF. This rearrangement joins TRBV28 to TRBJ1-6; 9 nucleotides match TRBD1. Germline V gene lookup returns CDR1 MDHEN and CDR2 SYDVKM. V was clipped by 7 bases and J by 7 bases; unmatched bases: 5. This CDR3 region has 14 residues.

The CDR3 DNA follows: TGTGCCAGCAGCTCCCCCAGGGGGCATTTTAGAAACACTGAAGCTTTCTTT. It specifies CASSSPRGHFRNTEAFF. V gene TRBV7-9 combines with J gene TRBJ1-1; 8 bases fit TRBD1. Germline lookup yields CDR1 SEHNR and CDR2 FQNEAQ (reference sequence). The CDR3 loop spans 17 amino acids. With 4 bases clipped from V and 2 bases from J, the junction kept 12 bases outside the gene matches.

This sequence joins TRBV21-1 and TRBJ2-7; TRBD2 is the table's D call, not checked against the DNA. TRBV21-1 is a listed pseudogene. The CDR3 is 17 residues long. The CDR3 bases are TGTGCCAGCAGCAAACCCCGTGGTAAGCGGCGGGACTACGAGCAGTACTTC. This sequence encodes CASSKPRGKRRDYEQYF.

CDR3 bases: TGCGCCAGCAGCTTGGCGGGGGACTATGGCTACACCTTC. It translates to CASSLAGDYGYTF. This chain joins TRBV5-1 and TRBJ1-2, with D possibly TRBD1 on 5 matching bases. V was shortened by 0 bases and J by 3 bases, with 6 bases between the two germline ends. CDR1 and CDR2 (germline): SGHRS, YFSETQ. This CDR3 has 13 residues.